The rows below give T cell receptor beta chains drawn from one sample of a study of blood T cell repertoires in COVID-19. Profiled with immunoSEQ multiplex PCR; TCRdb holds only in-frame clones, not every one. The table includes about 170,000 clones, 65% to 85% detected once. Material: peripheral blood. The receptors were gathered from a man aged 65 to 85 with active or convalescent COVID-19. The CDR3 runs from the conserved cysteine through the conserved F or W. Fields, in order: clone size, D gene, J gene, V gene, CDR3 DNA, CDR3 protein. D genes are given only for firm matches. Clone size appears in some rows only: once, few, many, or a class for an expanded clone.

>-|-|TRBJ2-1|TRBV7-7
TGTGCTAGCAGCTTAAACATGGCGGTTGGGGGGAATGAGCAGTTCTTC
CASSLNMAVGGNEQFF
>once|TRBD1|TRBJ1-1|TRBV6-2/TRBV6-3
TGTGCCAGCAGCGAACAGGGGGCTTGGACTGAAGCTTTCTTT
CASSEQGAWTEAFF
>-|-|TRBJ1-3|TRBV9
TGTGCCAGCAGCGTAGGACAGGCGAACACCATATATTTT
CASSVGQANTIYF
>-|TRBD1|TRBJ1-1|TRBV18
TGTGCCAGCCAAGTAGGACAGGGCGACACTGAAGCTTTCTTT
CASQVGQGDTEAFF
>-|TRBD2|TRBJ2-2|TRBV6-2/TRBV6-3
TGTGCCAGCATCCCCCCTGGGAGGGGGAACACCGGGGAGCTGTTTTTT
CASIPPGRGNTGELFF
>-|-|TRBJ1-2|TRBV3-1/TRBV3-2
TGTGCCAGCAGCCACCAGACAGGAATCTATGGCTACACCTTC
CASSHQTGIYGYTF
>-|-|TRBJ1-4|TRBV28
TGTGCCAGCAGTAAGGGGCAGGGCCGGACGGTCGGAGAAAAACTGTTTTTT
CASSKGQGRTVGEKLFF
>-|TRBD2|TRBJ2-7|TRBV30
TGTGCCTGGAGTGGTAGCGGGAGTGGCGAGCAGTACTTC
CAWSGSGSGEQYF
>-|TRBD1|TRBJ1-2|TRBV19
TGTGCCAGTAGGCGACAGGGTTCCTATGGCTACACCTTC
CASRRQGSYGYTF
>-|TRBD1|TRBJ1-5|TRBV15
TGTGCCACCAGCAGCGGTCCAGGGGGTTATCAGCCCCAGCATTTT
CATSSGPGGYQPQHF
>-|-|TRBJ1-1|TRBV28
TGTGCCAGCAGTCCCTGGGGGCAAGGCACTGAAGCTTTCTTT
CASSPWGQGTEAFF
>-|TRBD1|TRBJ1-1|TRBV10-3
TGTGCCATCAGTGACCGAGACAGGGGTAGGCCTTTCTTT
CAISDRDRGRPFF
>few|-|TRBJ1-5|TRBV7-2
TGTGCCAGCAGCTTAGAGCAAAATCAGCCCCAGCATTTT
CASSLEQNQPQHF
>-|-|TRBJ1-6|TRBV29-1
TGCAGCCCCGAGCGAGGAGGCACCTATAATTCACCCCTCCACTTT
CSPERGGTYNSPLHF
>few|TRBD1|TRBJ1-2|TRBV9
TGTGCCAGCAGCGTAGCAGGGGGCGGCTATGGCTACACCTTC
CASSVAGGGYGYTF
>-|TRBD2|TRBJ2-7|TRBV28
TGTGCCAGCAGTTTCCACCCCGCGGAGCGGGAGGTTGAGCAGTACTTC
CASSFHPAEREVEQYF
>few|-|TRBJ1-4|TRBV27
TGTGCCAGCAGTCCCGAGAGGGCCCGTAATGAAAAACTGTTTTTT
CASSPERARNEKLFF
>-|-|TRBJ1-2|TRBV7-3
TGTGCCAGCAGCTTAAACGGGGTTCTTGGCTATGGCTACACCTTC
CASSLNGVLGYGYTF
>-|-|TRBJ1-4|TRBV19
TGTGCCAGTAGTTTCGCGGGACGAAAAGAAAAACTGTTTTTT
CASSFAGRKEKLFF